This T cell receptor (beta chain) is drawn from a study of T cell clones after liver transplantation. Study-level information: Immunosuppression withdrawal was tried within 2 years after liver transplantation in this trial. TCRbeta sequencing after a pre-transplant mixed lymphocyte reaction identified graft-donor-reactive clones, later tracked in post-transplant blood.

Findings and caveats of the study: The donor-reactive repertoire was only partly measurable in a couple of subjects, lacking donor cells. Donor-reactive sequences fell more than third party-reactive ones, suggesting partial deletion.

On this clone: Antigen unknown.

Trimming at V came to 4 bases and at J to 0 bases, leaving 3 bases not matched to a gene. Germline V CDR1 and CDR2: SGHRS, YFSETQ. The CDR3 covers 15 residues. TCRdb's copy holds only in-frame clones and misses some; the assay was immunoSEQ multiplex PCR. The sample consists of about 51,000 clones, about 90% of them appearing once. The gene calls are TRBV5-1 and TRBJ1-5, with 8 positions matching TRBD1. This material consisted of CD8+ T cells from blood, taken 12 months after liver transplant. The receptor's source is a human patient who received a liver transplant. Some T cells may have come from the graft donor. The CDR3 DNA reads as TGCGCCAGCAGCCCGGGACAGGCTAGCAATCAGCCCCAGCATTTT. Translating gives CASSPGQASNQPQHF. Supplemented by reference TRBV5-1 and TRBJ1-5, the full variable domain reads KAGVTQTPRYLIKTRGQQVTLSCSPISGHRSVSWYQQTPGQGLQFLFEYFSETQRNKGNFPGRFSGRQFSNSRSEMNVSTLELGDSALYLCASSPGQASNQPQHFGDGTRLSIL.